These 32 T cell receptor beta chains share one sample of origin, sequenced in a study of radiotherapy plus CTLA-4 blockade in lung cancer. This table comes from immunoSEQ multiplex PCR, and its TCRdb copy is limited to in-frame clones, with some not included. The data show 50,000 to 65,000 clones, almost 85% seen once. The sequenced sample was peripheral blood, obtained from a patient treated with radiotherapy plus ipilimumab. These receptors all stem from a human donor with non-small cell lung cancer whose response to radiotherapy plus ipilimumab could not be evaluated.

This sequence joins TRBV7-2 and TRBJ1-1; TRBD1 matches 7 bases. V lost 0 bases to trimming and J lost 5 bases; unmatched junction nucleotides: 6. Germline-derived CDR1 and CDR2 are SGHTA and FQGNSA. This CDR3 has 15 amino acids. CDR3 nucleotides: TGTGCCAGCAGCTTAGCGGGACAACAGGGGACTGAAGCTTTCTTT. It encodes CASSLAGQQGTEAFF.

The V and J genes are TRBV21-1 and TRBJ2-6; the D call of TRBD2 is as the table states it, not checked on the DNA. TRBV21-1 counts as a pseudogene. The CDR3 sequence is 18 residues long. This chain's CDR3 is CASSKSSVPRSGANVLTF. In DNA form, the CDR3 reads TGTGCCAGCAGCAAGTCTTCTGTCCCCCGCTCTGGGGCCAACGTCCTGACTTTC.

The chain has TRBV23-1 and TRBJ1-4; D unresolved. TRBV23-1 is marked as an open reading frame, function uncertain. This CDR3 contains 11 residues. Deletions cut 11 bases from V and 6 bases from J, with 10 bases between. This CDR3 reads CAGGLDEKLFF. The CDR3 DNA sequence: TGCGCCGGAGGCCTGGATGAAAAACTGTTTTTT.

The chain recombines TRBV5-1 with TRBJ2-3; TRBD1 matches 8 bases. Per germline, CDR1 SGHRS and CDR2 YFSETQ. The CDR3 sequence is 13 residues long. The J segment lost 7 bases and the V segment lost 4 bases, leaving 5 bases of the junction unmatched. The CDR3 sequence is CASSNDRGNTQYF. As DNA, the CDR3 is TGCGCCAGCAGCAACGACAGGGGAAATACGCAGTATTTT.

This clone was seen a few times. V usage is TRBV6-6 and J usage is TRBJ1-1, with D possibly matching TRBD1 (5 bases). The germline V gene has CDR1 MNHNY and CDR2 SVGAGI (reference sequence). The CDR3 loop spans 14 amino acids. Trimming left V 7 bases short and J 0 bases short, with 12 bases between. The DNA for the CDR3 is TGTGCCAGCACCCTCAGGGTTTTGAACACTGAAGCTTTCTTT. Residues: CASTLRVLNTEAFF.

This chain joins TRBV6-7 and TRBJ2-3; 9 positions match TRBD2. TRBV6-7 is annotated as an ORF whose role is uncertain. This CDR3 comprises 19 residues. V lost 2 bases to trimming and J lost 5 bases; unmatched junction nucleotides: 17. The DNA for the CDR3 is TGTGCCAGCAGTTACCCCCGGGGGACGCGGGAGGGCCTGGGAGATACGCAGTATTTT. As protein: CASSYPRGTREGLGDTQYF.

CDR3 amino acids: CASQALNYGYTF. The CDR3 nucleotides read TGTGCTTCCCAAGCCCTTAACTATGGCTACACCTTC. The chain employs TRBV28 and TRBJ1-2, with D unresolved. The CDR3 is 12 residues long. Germline V CDR1 and CDR2: MDHEN, SYDVKM.

This clone occurred a few times. The chain joins TRBV7-9 to TRBJ1-2; no firm D call. Trimming shortened V by 3 bases and J by 8 bases, and 25 bases separated the two germline ends. This CDR3 comprises 17 residues. Per the germline V gene, CDR1 is SEHNR and CDR2 is FQNEAQ (reference sequence). CDR3 residues: CASSFSVSGGSLKGYTF. CDR3 DNA sequence: TGTGCCAGCAGCTTCTCCGTCTCTGGAGGGTCGTTAAAAGGCTACACCTTC.

The chain is built from TRBV7-9 and TRBJ2-2, with D possibly TRBD1 on 5 matching bases. CDR3 length equals 16 residues. Deletions cut 0 bases from V and 4 bases from J, with 12 bases between. The germline CDR1 and CDR2 sequences are SEHNR and FQNEAQ (reference sequence). The CDR3 is CASSLAQGRGTGELFF. The CDR3 nucleotides read TGTGCCAGCAGCTTAGCGCAGGGTCGTGGCACCGGGGAGCTGTTTTTT. The full variable domain, completed using reference TRBV7-9 and TRBJ2-2, is DTGVSQNPRHKITKRGQNVTFRCDPISEHNRLYWYRQTLGQGPEFLTYFQNEAQLEKSRLLSDRFSAERPKGSFSTLEIQRTEQGDSAMYLCASSLAQGRGTGELFFGEGSRLTVL.

The genes are TRBV5-1 and TRBJ1-1; 7 positions agree with TRBD1. CDR1 and CDR2 (germline): SGHRS, YFSETQ. V was pared by 1 base and J by 5 bases, with 5 bases of the junction left unmatched. This CDR3 has 14 amino acids. CDR3 protein: CASSLKDRQTEAFF. The CDR3 DNA reads as TGCGCCAGCAGCTTGAAGGACAGGCAAACTGAAGCTTTCTTT.

V and J are TRBV6-5 and TRBJ2-7; 9 bases align to TRBD1. CDR3 length: 16 residues. V lost 2 bases to trimming and J lost 6 bases; unmatched junction nucleotides: 11. CDR1 and CDR2 (germline): MNHEY, SVGAGI. The CDR3 protein is CASSYGSAGTGFEQYF. The CDR3, as DNA: TGTGCCAGCAGTTACGGGTCAGCCGGGACAGGGTTCGAGCAGTACTTC.

This chain connects TRBV7-2 to TRBJ2-5; D gene unclear. Germline CDR1 is SGHTA and CDR2 is FQGNSA. This CDR3 is 14 amino acids long. Trimming took off 5 bases at V and 1 base at J, with 11 bases between the two ends. DNA for the CDR3: TGTGCCAGCAGCACATACAGAAGCCAAGAGACCCAGTACTTC. Translated: CASSTYRSQETQYF.

The chain employs TRBV10-2 and TRBJ1-5; 9 bases map to TRBD1. Looked up from germline, CDR1 is WSHSY and CDR2 is SAAADI. This CDR3 has 15 amino acids. V was clipped by 2 bases and J by 1 base; unmatched bases: 0. As DNA, the CDR3 is TGCGCCAGCAGTGAGGGACAGGGGAGCAATCAGCCCCAGCATTTT. The encoded protein is CASSEGQGSNQPQHF.

The genes are TRBV25-1 and TRBJ2-3, with 7 nucleotides matching TRBD2. The germline V gene encodes CDR1 MGHDK and CDR2 SYGVNS. The CDR3 covers 15 residues. V gave up 4 bases and J gave up 4 bases; unmatched junction bases: 8. Here the CDR3 DNA reads TGTGCCAGCAGTGGGACGGAGGGAGGGGCAGATACGCAGTATTTT. Protein: CASSGTEGGADTQYF.

J is TRBJ1-2 and V is TRBV28; TRBD1 agrees at 7 bases. The germline CDR1 and CDR2 sequences are MDHEN and SYDVKM. This CDR3 contains 15 residues. V lost 3 bases and J lost 0; bases outside the gene matches: 4. CDR3 in DNA: TGTGCCAGCAGTTTCATACAGGGGTCTAACTATGGCTACACCTTC. This translates into CASSFIQGSNYGYTF.

This clone was observed a handful of times. This chain uses TRBV6-5 with TRBJ1-1; possible D gene TRBD1, 6 bases. This CDR3 contains 13 residues. From germline, CDR1 is MNHEY and CDR2 SVGAGI. The V end was cut by 9 bases, the J end by 1 base, with 12 bases between. CDR3 protein: CASTKQGNTEAFF. The CDR3, as DNA: TGTGCCAGTACGAAACAGGGGAACACTGAAGCTTTCTTT.

As DNA, the CDR3 is TGTGCCAGTGCATCAACCGGGACAGGGAACACTGAAGCTTTCTTT. Amino acid sequence: CASASTGTGNTEAFF. The chain employs TRBV18 and TRBJ1-1; 8 nucleotides agree with TRBD1. Germline CDR1 and CDR2: KGHSH and LQKENI. This CDR3 region has 15 residues. J lost 1 base, V lost 9 bases, and 10 bases had no gene match.

This chain connects TRBV7-8 to TRBJ2-2, with TRBD1 as a possible D gene (5 bases). V was trimmed by 0 bases and J by 13 bases, leaving 21 bases between them. Germline V gene sequence: CDR1 SGHVS, CDR2 FQNEAQ. This CDR3 is built from 16 residues. CDR3 loop: CASSLAGGHDQEVLFF. The CDR3 region has the DNA TGTGCCAGCAGCTTAGCCGGCGGACATGACCAAGAGGTGCTGTTTTTT.

As to this clone: Mismatch with germline at one junction end may stem from a read error. The rearrangement uses TRBV27 and TRBJ2-3; TRBD1 aligns across 8 bases. This CDR3 comprises 16 residues. From germline, CDR1 is MNHEY and CDR2 SMNVEV (reference sequence). CDR3: CASSISGGRRTDTQYF. In DNA, the CDR3 is TGTGCCAGCAGTATATCAGGGGGCCGTAGGACAGATACGCAGTATTTT.

This clone was seen many times. J is TRBJ1-2 and V is TRBV6-5; D uncertain. Germline CDR1 is MNHEY and CDR2 is SVGAGI. V was cut by 6 bases and J by 2 bases, with 10 bases left in between. This CDR3 comprises 13 residues. The CDR3 DNA reads TGTGCCAGCAGAAGAGGACTCAACTATGGCTACACCTTC. This sequence encodes CASRRGLNYGYTF.

The gene calls are TRBV28 and TRBJ2-1, with 12 positions matching TRBD1. The J segment lost 4 bases and the V segment lost 10 bases, leaving 5 bases of the junction unmatched. CDR1 and CDR2 (germline): MDHEN, SYDVKM. This CDR3 is 14 amino acids long. This chain's CDR3 is CATRDRGPYNEQFF. CDR3 in DNA: TGTGCCACCCGGGACAGGGGGCCTTACAATGAGCAGTTCTTC.

The V gene is TRBV7-8, the J gene TRBJ1-1; possible D gene TRBD1, 5 bases. The CDR3 is 14 amino acids. V dropped 1 base and J dropped 10 bases, with 16 bases sitting between them. Germline V gene data show CDR1 as SGHVS and CDR2 as FQNEAQ. CDR3 in amino acids: CASSLVGGGLRAFF. The DNA of the CDR3 is TGTGCCAGCAGCTTAGTTGGGGGGGGTCTGAGAGCTTTCTTT.

CDR3 amino acids: CASSRRAGGPGDTQYF. In DNA, the CDR3 is TGTGCCAGCAGCCGAAGAGCGGGAGGGCCAGGCGATACGCAGTATTTT. The chain carries TRBV7-9 and TRBJ2-3; TRBD2 aligns across 10 bases. The CDR3 is 16 residues long. Per germline, CDR1 SEHNR and CDR2 FQNEAQ (reference sequence). Germline trimming cut 5 bases from V and 6 bases from J; bases unmatched to any gene: 11.

The rearrangement uses TRBV15 and TRBJ2-3; 7 bases map to TRBD2. Germline V gene sequence: CDR1 LNHNV, CDR2 YYDKDF (reference sequence). Germline trimming cut 0 bases from V and 4 bases from J; bases unmatched to any gene: 7. The CDR3 runs to 16 residues. The DNA for the CDR3 is TGTGCCACCAGCAGAGATCTGGCGGGGGTAGCAGATACGCAGTATTTT. Its translation: CATSRDLAGVADTQYF.

The chain is built from TRBV25-1 and TRBJ2-5; TRBD1 aligns across 8 bases. The V segment lost 3 bases and the J segment 3 bases; nucleotides outside the gene matches: 6. This CDR3 has 15 amino acids. Germline assignment: CDR1 MGHDK and CDR2 SYGVNS. The CDR3 sequence: CASSDPGQGKETQYF. The CDR3 nucleotides read TGTGCCAGCAGTGATCCTGGACAGGGAAAAGAGACCCAGTACTTC.

This clone has only one observation. The CDR3 sequence is CAWTSGLQETQYF. In DNA form, the CDR3 reads TGTGCCTGGACTAGCGGGCTCCAAGAGACCCAGTACTTC. This chain links TRBV30 with TRBJ2-5; 8 bases match TRBD2. The germline V gene has CDR1 GTSNPN and CDR2 SVGIG (reference sequence). The CDR3 spans 13 residues. The ends lost 4 bases at V and 1 base at J; junction bases unmatched: 2.

This sequence joins TRBV7-9 and TRBJ2-3; possible D gene TRBD2, 6 bases. V was pared by 5 bases and J by 0 bases, with 15 bases between. This CDR3 comprises 16 residues. Germline V gene sequence: CDR1 SEHNR, CDR2 FQNEAQ (reference sequence). The CDR3 DNA is TGTGCCAGCAGCCCCGGGAGTTGGGCCAGCACAGATACGCAGTATTTT. Amino acid sequence: CASSPGSWASTDTQYF.

This clone was detected once. The rearrangement uses TRBV28 and TRBJ1-1; 7 bases agree with TRBD1. Germline V gene data show CDR1 as MDHEN and CDR2 as SYDVKM. There are 14 residues in the CDR3. V was pared by 6 bases and J by 4 bases, with 8 bases of the junction left unmatched. The CDR3 spells CASRPGQPGTEAFF. CDR3 bases: TGTGCCAGCAGGCCGGGACAGCCGGGCACTGAAGCTTTCTTT.

The V and J genes are TRBV5-4 and TRBJ2-7; 7 bases agree with TRBD1. CDR1 is SGHNT and CDR2 is YYREEE in the germline V gene (reference sequence). The ends lost 3 bases at V and 6 bases at J; junction bases unmatched: 6. The CDR3 has 13 residues. The CDR3 DNA reads TGTGCCAGCAGCTCTGACAGGGTAAGCGAGCAGTACTTC. Its protein is CASSSDRVSEQYF.

The chain recombines TRBV7-2 with TRBJ1-4; D might be TRBD1 (5 bases). Trimming took off 3 bases at V and 0 bases at J, with 8 bases between the two ends. The CDR3 runs to 15 residues. Germline CDR1 is SGHTA and CDR2 is FQGNSA. CDR3: CASSFRQPTNEKLFF. CDR3 in DNA: TGTGCCAGCAGCTTCCGACAGCCAACTAATGAAAAACTGTTTTTT.

V is TRBV11-2 and J is TRBJ2-1, with 8 bases matching TRBD1. The V and J ends lost 1 base and 6 bases, in that order; junction bases with no gene match: 5. The CDR3 has 15 amino acids. Per the germline V gene, CDR1 is SGHAT and CDR2 is FQNNGV. The CDR3 nucleotides read TGTGCCAGCAGCTTAGGTCCCACAGGGGGCAATGAGCAGTTCTTC. This sequence encodes CASSLGPTGGNEQFF.

The chain links TRBV19 to TRBJ2-7; weak D call: TRBD1 (7 bases). The germline V gene has CDR1 LNHDA and CDR2 SQIVND (reference sequence). The CDR3 loop spans 14 amino acids. V lost 6 bases, J lost 5 bases, and 17 bases lay in between. CDR3 nucleotides: TGTGCCAGTAGCACGCAGGGGGGAGTAAACGAGCAGTACTTC. Its protein is CASSTQGGVNEQYF.